What follows describes a single T cell receptor (beta chain). Its antigen is not known. This entry belongs to a study of T cell responses to AZD1222 COVID-19 vaccine. Study outcomes and limitations: Donors, mostly white British, included more females; clonal diversity was possibly underestimated. None of the repertoires were sampled until the peak T cell response had passed.

Here immunoSEQ multiplex PCR was the method, and the copy in TCRdb shows in-frame clones only, minus some. The data contain about 140,000 clones, 75% to 95% of them seen just once; the ten biggest clones take up 6.5% to 8%. The V end lost 1 base, the J end lost 4 bases, and 5 bases lay between the germline ends. The CDR3 length is 12 residues. Germline assignment: CDR1 SGHAT and CDR2 FQDESV (reference sequence). This chain links TRBV11-1 with TRBJ2-7; D is ambiguous. The source is an adult who received the MenACWY meningococcal vaccine as a control. Here the sequenced sample was peripheral blood, taken 28 days after the second dose of the MenACWY control vaccine. The CDR3 DNA is TGTGCCAGCAGCTTAGTGGGGTACGAGCAGTACTTC. This translates into CASSLVGYEQYF.